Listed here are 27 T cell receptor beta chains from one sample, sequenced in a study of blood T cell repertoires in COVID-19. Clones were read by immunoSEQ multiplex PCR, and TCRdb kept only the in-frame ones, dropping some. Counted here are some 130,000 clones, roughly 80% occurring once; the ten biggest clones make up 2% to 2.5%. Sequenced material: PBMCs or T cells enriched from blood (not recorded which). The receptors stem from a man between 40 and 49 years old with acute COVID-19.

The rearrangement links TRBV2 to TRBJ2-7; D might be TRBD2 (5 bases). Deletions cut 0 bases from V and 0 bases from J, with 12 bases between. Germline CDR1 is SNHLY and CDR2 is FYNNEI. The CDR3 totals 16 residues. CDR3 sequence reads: CASSEAGQRNSYEQYF. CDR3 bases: TGTGCCAGCAGTGAAGCCGGCCAGCGGAACTCCTACGAGCAGTACTTC.

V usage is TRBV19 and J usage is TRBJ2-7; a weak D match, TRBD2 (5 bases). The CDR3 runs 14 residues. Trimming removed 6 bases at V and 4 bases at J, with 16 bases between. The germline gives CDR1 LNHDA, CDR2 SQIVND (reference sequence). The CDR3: CASRRRASRYEQYF. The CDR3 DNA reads TGTGCCAGTAGACGTCGGGCTAGCCGGTACGAGCAGTACTTC.

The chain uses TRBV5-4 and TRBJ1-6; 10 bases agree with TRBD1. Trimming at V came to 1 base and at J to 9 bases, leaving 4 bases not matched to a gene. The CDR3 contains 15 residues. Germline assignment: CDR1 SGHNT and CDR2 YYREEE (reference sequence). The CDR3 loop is CASSLSRTGGSPLHF. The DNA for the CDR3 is TGTGCCAGCAGCTTGTCCCGGACAGGGGGTTCACCCCTCCACTTT.

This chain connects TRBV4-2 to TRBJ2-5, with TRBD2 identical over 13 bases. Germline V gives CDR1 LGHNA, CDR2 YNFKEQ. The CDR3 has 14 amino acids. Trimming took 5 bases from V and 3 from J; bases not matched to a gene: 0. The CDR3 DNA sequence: TGTGCCAGCAGCGGACTAGCGGGGGAAGAGACCCAGTACTTC. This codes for CASSGLAGEETQYF.

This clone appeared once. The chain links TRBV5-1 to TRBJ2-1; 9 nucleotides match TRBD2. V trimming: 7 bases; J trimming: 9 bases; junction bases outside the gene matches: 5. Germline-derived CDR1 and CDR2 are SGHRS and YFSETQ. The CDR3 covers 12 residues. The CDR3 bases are TGCGCCAGCGGGACTAGCAATGGTGAGCAGTTCTTC. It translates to CASGTSNGEQFF.

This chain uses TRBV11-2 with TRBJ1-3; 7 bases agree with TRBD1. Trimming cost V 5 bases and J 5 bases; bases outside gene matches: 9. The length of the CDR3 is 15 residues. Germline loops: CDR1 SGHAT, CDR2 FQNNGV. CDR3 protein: CASSRSSGGRNTIYF. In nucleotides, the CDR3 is TGTGCCAGCAGCCGAAGTTCAGGGGGAAGAAACACCATATATTTT.

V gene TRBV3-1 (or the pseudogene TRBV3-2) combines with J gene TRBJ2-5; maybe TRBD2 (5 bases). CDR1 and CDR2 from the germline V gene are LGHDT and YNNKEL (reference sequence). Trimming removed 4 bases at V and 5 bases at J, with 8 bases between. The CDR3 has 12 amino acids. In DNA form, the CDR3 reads TGTGCCAGCAGCCGGACGGGGGAGACCCAGTACTTC. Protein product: CASSRTGETQYF.

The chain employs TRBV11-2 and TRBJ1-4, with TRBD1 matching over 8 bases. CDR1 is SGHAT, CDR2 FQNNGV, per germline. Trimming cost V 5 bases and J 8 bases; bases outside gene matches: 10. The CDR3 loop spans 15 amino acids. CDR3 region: CASSPWTGPGEKLFF. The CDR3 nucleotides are TGTGCCAGCAGCCCCTGGACAGGGCCTGGGGAAAAACTGTTTTTT. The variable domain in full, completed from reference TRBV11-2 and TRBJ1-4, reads EAGVAQSPRYKIIEKRQSVAFWCNPISGHATLYWYQQILGQGPKLLIQFQNNGVVDDSQLPKDRFSAERLKGVDSTLKIQPAKLEDSAVYLCASSPWTGPGEKLFFGSGTQLSVL.

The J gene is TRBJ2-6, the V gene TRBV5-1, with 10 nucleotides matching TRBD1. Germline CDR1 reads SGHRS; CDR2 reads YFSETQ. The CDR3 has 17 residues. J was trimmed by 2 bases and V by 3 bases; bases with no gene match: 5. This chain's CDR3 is CASSSTGTGAGANVLTF. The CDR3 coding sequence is TGCGCCAGCAGCTCGACCGGGACAGGGGCTGGGGCCAACGTCCTGACTTTC.

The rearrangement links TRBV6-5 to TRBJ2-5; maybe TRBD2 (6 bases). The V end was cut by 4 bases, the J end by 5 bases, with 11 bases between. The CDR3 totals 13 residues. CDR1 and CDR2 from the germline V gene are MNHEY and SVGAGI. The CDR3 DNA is TGTGCCAGCAGTTTGGGGGGTGTTGAGACCCAGTACTTC. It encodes CASSLGGVETQYF.

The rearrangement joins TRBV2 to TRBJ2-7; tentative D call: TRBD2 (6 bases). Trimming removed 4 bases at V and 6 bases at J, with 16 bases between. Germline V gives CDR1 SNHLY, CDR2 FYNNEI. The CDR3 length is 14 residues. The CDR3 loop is CASSVSLASSEQYF. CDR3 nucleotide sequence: TGTGCCAGCAGTGTTTCGCTAGCGAGTAGCGAGCAGTACTTC.

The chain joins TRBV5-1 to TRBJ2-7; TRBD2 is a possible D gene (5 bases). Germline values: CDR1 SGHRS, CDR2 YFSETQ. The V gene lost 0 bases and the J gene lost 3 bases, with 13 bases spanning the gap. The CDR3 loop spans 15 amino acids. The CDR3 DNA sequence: TGCGCCAGCAGCTTGGTTGGGGAGTCAATCTACGAGCAGTACTTC. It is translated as CASSLVGESIYEQYF.

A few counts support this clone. The CDR3 region is CASSLEGAYNEQFF. CDR3 sequence (DNA): TGTGCCAGCAGCTTAGAGGGGGCCTACAATGAGCAGTTCTTC. The chain carries TRBV7-9 and TRBJ2-1; D possibly corresponds to TRBD1 (6 bases). This CDR3 region has 14 residues. From germline, CDR1 is SEHNR and CDR2 FQNEAQ (reference sequence). V was clipped by 1 base and J by 2 bases, with 6 bases between them.

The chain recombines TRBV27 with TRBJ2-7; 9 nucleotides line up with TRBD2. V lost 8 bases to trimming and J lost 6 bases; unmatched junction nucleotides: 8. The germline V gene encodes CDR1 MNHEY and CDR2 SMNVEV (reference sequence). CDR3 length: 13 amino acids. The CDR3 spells CASFPAGGLEQYF. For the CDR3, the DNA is TGTGCCAGCTTTCCAGCGGGAGGCCTCGAGCAGTACTTC.

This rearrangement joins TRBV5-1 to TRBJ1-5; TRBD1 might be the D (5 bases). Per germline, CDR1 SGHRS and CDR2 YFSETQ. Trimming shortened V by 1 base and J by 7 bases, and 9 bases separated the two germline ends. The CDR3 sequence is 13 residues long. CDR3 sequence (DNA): TGCGCCAGCAGCTTGACAGGAATCCAGCCCCAGCATTTT. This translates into CASSLTGIQPQHF.

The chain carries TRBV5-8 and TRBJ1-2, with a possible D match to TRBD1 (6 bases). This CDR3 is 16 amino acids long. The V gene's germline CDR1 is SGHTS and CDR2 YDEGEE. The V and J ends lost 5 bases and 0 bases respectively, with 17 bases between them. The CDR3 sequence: CASRPARQGTNYGYTF. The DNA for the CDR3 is TGTGCCAGCAGACCCGCGCGGCAGGGGACTAACTATGGCTACACCTTC.

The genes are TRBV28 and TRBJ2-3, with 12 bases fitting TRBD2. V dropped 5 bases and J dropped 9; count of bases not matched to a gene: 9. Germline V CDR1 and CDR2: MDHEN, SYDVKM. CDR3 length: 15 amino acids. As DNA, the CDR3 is TGTGCCAGCAGTCTTGGACTAGCGGGGAAGGGAACGCAGTATTTT. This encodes CASSLGLAGKGTQYF.

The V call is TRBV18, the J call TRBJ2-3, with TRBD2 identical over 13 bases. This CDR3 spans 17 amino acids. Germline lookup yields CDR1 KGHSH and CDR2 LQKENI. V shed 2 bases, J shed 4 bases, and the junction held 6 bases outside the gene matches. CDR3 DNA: TGTGCCAGCTCACCATCGGGGACTAGCGGGATTTCAGATACGCAGTATTTT. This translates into CASSPSGTSGISDTQYF.

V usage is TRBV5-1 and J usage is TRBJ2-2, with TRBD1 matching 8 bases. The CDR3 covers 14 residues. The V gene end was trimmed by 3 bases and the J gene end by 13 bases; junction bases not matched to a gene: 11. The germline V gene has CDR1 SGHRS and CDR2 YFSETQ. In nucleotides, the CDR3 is TGCGCCAGCAGCTCTAGGACAGGGTCGCCTTGGCTGTTTTTT. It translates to CASSSRTGSPWLFF.

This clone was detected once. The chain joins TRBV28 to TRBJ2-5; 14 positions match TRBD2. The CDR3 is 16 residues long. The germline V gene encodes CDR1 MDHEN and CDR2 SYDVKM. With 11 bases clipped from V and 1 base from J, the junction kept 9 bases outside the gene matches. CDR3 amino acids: CAAIDGTSGSQETQYF. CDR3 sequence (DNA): TGTGCCGCTATCGACGGGACTAGCGGGAGCCAAGAGACCCAGTACTTC.

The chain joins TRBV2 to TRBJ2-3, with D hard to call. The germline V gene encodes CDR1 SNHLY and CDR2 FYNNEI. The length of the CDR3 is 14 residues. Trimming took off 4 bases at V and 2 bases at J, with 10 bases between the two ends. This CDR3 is CASSGRLLTDTQYF. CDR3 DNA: TGTGCCAGCAGTGGTAGACTCCTCACAGATACGCAGTATTTT.

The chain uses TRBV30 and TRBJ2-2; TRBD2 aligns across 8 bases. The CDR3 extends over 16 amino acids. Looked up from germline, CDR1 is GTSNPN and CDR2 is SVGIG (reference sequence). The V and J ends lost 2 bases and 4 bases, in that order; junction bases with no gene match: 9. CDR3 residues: CAWSTRTSSGTGELFF. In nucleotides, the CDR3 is TGTGCCTGGAGTACCCGGACTAGCTCGGGCACCGGGGAGCTGTTTTTT.

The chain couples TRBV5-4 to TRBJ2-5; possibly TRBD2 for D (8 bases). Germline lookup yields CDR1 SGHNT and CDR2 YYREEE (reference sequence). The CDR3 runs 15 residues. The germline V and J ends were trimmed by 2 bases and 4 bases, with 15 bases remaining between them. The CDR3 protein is CASSFSGTAGETQYF. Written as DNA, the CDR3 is TGTGCCAGCAGCTTTAGCGGGACAGCTGGAGAGACCCAGTACTTC.

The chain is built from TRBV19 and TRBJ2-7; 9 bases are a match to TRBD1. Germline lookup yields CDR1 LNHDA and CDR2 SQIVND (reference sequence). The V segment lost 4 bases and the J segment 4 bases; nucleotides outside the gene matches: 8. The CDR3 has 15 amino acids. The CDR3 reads CASSSAGTGFYEQYF. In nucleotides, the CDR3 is TGTGCCAGTAGTAGCGCCGGGACAGGGTTTTACGAGCAGTACTTC.

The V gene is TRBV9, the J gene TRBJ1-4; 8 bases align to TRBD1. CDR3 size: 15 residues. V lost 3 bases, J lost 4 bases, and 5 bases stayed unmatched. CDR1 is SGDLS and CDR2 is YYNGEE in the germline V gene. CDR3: CASSGPGQDNEKLFF. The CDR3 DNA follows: TGTGCCAGCAGCGGACCGGGACAGGATAATGAAAAACTGTTTTTT.

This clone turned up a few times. The CDR3 DNA is TGTGCCAGCAGCCAAGGGGGGGACACCATATATTTT. Amino acids: CASSQGGDTIYF. This chain uses TRBV3-1 (or the pseudogene TRBV3-2) with TRBJ1-3, with D possibly being TRBD1 (5 bases). CDR1 LGHDT and CDR2 YNNKEL come from the germline V gene (reference sequence). V was cut by 1 base and J by 8 bases, with 6 bases left in between. The CDR3 runs to 12 residues.

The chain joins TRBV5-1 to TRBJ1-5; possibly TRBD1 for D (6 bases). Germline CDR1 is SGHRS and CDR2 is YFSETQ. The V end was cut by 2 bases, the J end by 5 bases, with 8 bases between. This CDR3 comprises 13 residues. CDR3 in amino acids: CASSFEGDQPQHF. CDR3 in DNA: TGCGCCAGCAGCTTCGAGGGGGATCAGCCCCAGCATTTT.